One and the same sample provided the 18 T cell receptor beta chains below, sequenced in a study of shared clonotypes between healthy human individuals. Assay used: immunoSEQ multiplex PCR; TCRdb lists only in-frame clones, some missing. The sample lists roughly 300,000 clones; around 87% were seen once. The sequencing input was memory CD8+ T cells sorted from blood. Subset in this sample: CD45RO+ cells pooled with CCR7-negative TemRA cells. These receptors all come from a man aged 18 to 30 in good health.

The chain recombines TRBV10-3 with TRBJ2-7; D remains unclear. CDR3 size: 11 residues. The V and J ends lost 5 bases and 7 bases respectively, with 9 bases between them. Germline CDR1 ENHRY, CDR2 SYGVKD. The CDR3 coding sequence is TGTGCCATCAGTAGCAACCGGGAGCAGTACTTC. It specifies CAISSNREQYF.

The chain has TRBV28 and TRBJ2-7, with unresolved D. Germline V lookup: CDR1 MDHEN, CDR2 SYDVKM. The CDR3 sequence is 13 residues long. Between the trimmed V and J ends, which lost 1 base and 4 bases, there was a span of 8 bases. CDR3 sequence (DNA): TGTGCCAGCAGTTTATTGGCAGGATACGAGCAGTACTTC. Its protein product is CASSLLAGYEQYF.

This chain connects TRBV19 to TRBJ1-5; 8 positions agree with TRBD1. Germline CDR1 is LNHDA and CDR2 is SQIVND (reference sequence). The CDR3 extends over 14 amino acids. Losses at the gene ends were 7 bases for V and 8 bases for J; bases not matched to a gene: 10. CDR3: CASTDRGRLKPQHF. In nucleotides, the CDR3 is TGTGCCAGTACCGACAGGGGAAGATTGAAGCCCCAGCATTTT. Looking up the rest from reference TRBV19 and TRBJ1-5 gives the full variable domain: DGGITQSPKYLFRKEGQNVTLSCEQNLNHDAMYWYRQDPGQGLRLIYYSQIVNDFQKGDIAEGYSVSREKKESFPLTVTSAQKNPTAFYLCASTDRGRLKPQHFGDGTRLSIL.

The sample holds many counts of this clone. CDR3 sequence reads: CASSTTGVGTDNSPLHF. CDR3 nucleotide sequence: TGTGCCAGCAGCACCACAGGGGTCGGGACCGATAATTCACCCCTCCACTTT. The V and J genes are TRBV5-6 and TRBJ1-6; 7 bases line up with TRBD1. Looked up from germline, CDR1 is SGHDT and CDR2 is YYEEEE. This CDR3 is 17 amino acids long. V shed 4 bases, J shed 5 bases, and the junction held 12 bases outside the gene matches.

The chain carries TRBV4-1 and TRBJ2-7; possibly TRBD1 for D (6 bases). CDR1 and CDR2 (germline): MGHRA, YSYEKL. CDR3 length: 15 residues. V was pared by 5 bases and J by 0 bases, with 14 bases between. CDR3 in DNA: TGCGCCAGCAGCTTTCGGGACACCAGCTCCTACGAGCAGTACTTC. Translation gives CASSFRDTSSYEQYF.

This chain links TRBV7-9 with TRBJ2-5; TRBD2 matches 8 bases. J lost 5 bases, V lost 3 bases, and 5 bases had no gene match. Germline CDR1 SEHNR, CDR2 FQNEAQ (reference sequence). This CDR3 is 14 amino acids long. In DNA form, the CDR3 reads TGTGCCAGCAGCTTCACGTCTAGCGGGGAGACCCAGTACTTC. Encoded protein: CASSFTSSGETQYF.

CDR3 residues: CASSQVLQGTDTQYF. In DNA, the CDR3 is TGCGCCAGCAGCCAAGTTTTACAAGGCACAGATACGCAGTATTTT. The gene calls are TRBV4-1 and TRBJ2-3, with D unresolved. Trimming took off 1 base at V and 1 base at J, with 9 bases between the two ends. The CDR3 has 15 amino acids. The V gene's germline CDR1 is MGHRA and CDR2 YSYEKL.

The genes are TRBV5-4 and TRBJ1-1; D is unclear. The V gene lost 3 bases and the J gene lost 1 base, with 7 bases spanning the gap. This CDR3 has 13 residues. CDR1 is SGHNT and CDR2 is YYREEE in the germline V gene (reference sequence). The CDR3 nucleotides read TGTGCCAGCAGCTCCGGGGAGAACACTGAAGCTTTCTTT. This codes for CASSSGENTEAFF.

V gene TRBV9 combines with J gene TRBJ2-3; the match to TRBD1 covers 8 bases. The V gene end was trimmed by 5 bases and the J gene end by 6 bases; junction bases not matched to a gene: 8. The V gene's germline CDR1 is SGDLS and CDR2 YYNGEE. This CDR3 has 14 amino acids. The CDR3 here is CASRGQDPGDTQYF. CDR3 coding DNA: TGTGCCAGCAGGGGACAGGACCCAGGGGATACGCAGTATTTT.

V usage is TRBV27 and J usage is TRBJ2-1; 9 bases match TRBD1. The junction had 12 bases not matched to a gene; V was cut back by 3 bases and J by 6 bases. The CDR3 loop spans 17 amino acids. Germline V gives CDR1 MNHEY, CDR2 SMNVEV (reference sequence). CDR3 residues: CASSFPPGTGRGNEQFF. The CDR3 DNA reads as TGTGCCAGCAGTTTCCCCCCCGGGACAGGGAGAGGCAATGAGCAGTTCTTC.

This rearrangement joins TRBV11-2 to TRBJ1-4; D may be TRBD1 (5 bases). Between the trimmed V and J ends, which lost 5 bases and 4 bases, there was a span of 14 bases. The CDR3 sequence is 15 residues long. Looked up from germline, CDR1 is SGHAT and CDR2 is FQNNGV. CDR3 bases: TGTGCCAGCAGCCCTGGGGCTCCAGTTAATGAAAAACTGTTTTTT. Translating gives CASSPGAPVNEKLFF.

The chain couples TRBV4-1 to TRBJ1-2, with D possibly being TRBD1 (6 bases). V shed 3 bases and J shed 5 bases, with 10 bases lying between them. The CDR3 loop spans 13 amino acids. Germline CDR1 MGHRA, CDR2 YSYEKL. The CDR3 sequence is CASSHAGAYGYTF. The CDR3 bases are TGCGCCAGCAGCCATGCAGGGGCATATGGCTACACCTTC.

The gene calls are TRBV6-6 and TRBJ2-7; maybe TRBD1 (6 bases). V was clipped by 4 bases and J by 2 bases, with 12 bases between them. This CDR3 has 14 amino acids. CDR1 MNHNY and CDR2 SVGAGI come from the germline V gene (reference sequence). The CDR3 DNA reads TGTGCCAGCAGTTTCATAGGGACACCCTACGAGCAGTACTTC. Translation gives CASSFIGTPYEQYF.

This sequence joins TRBV4-1 and TRBJ2-6; a possible D gene is TRBD1 (5 bases). The CDR3 has 16 amino acids. Trimming removed 0 bases at V and 4 bases at J, with 10 bases between. Germline loops: CDR1 MGHRA, CDR2 YSYEKL. The CDR3 protein is CASSQEAGPGANVLTF. As DNA, the CDR3 is TGCGCCAGCAGCCAAGAGGCAGGGCCCGGGGCCAACGTCCTGACTTTC.

The sample holds one count of this clone. The chain joins TRBV29-1 to TRBJ1-2; 10 bases are shared with TRBD1. Trimming removed 5 bases from V and 4 bases from J; junction bases left unmatched: 13. Germline loops: CDR1 SQVTM, CDR2 ANQGSEA. The CDR3 runs 16 residues. The CDR3 spells CSVPQSGTGVGYGYTF. The CDR3 DNA is TGCAGCGTTCCCCAGTCTGGGACAGGGGTCGGCTATGGCTACACCTTC.

The V call is TRBV4-1, the J call TRBJ1-4; D is ambiguous. Germline assignment: CDR1 MGHRA and CDR2 YSYEKL. Between the trimmed V and J ends, which lost 3 bases and 0 bases, there was a span of 8 bases. The CDR3 covers 15 residues. The CDR3 here is CASSHRAATNEKLFF. The CDR3 coding sequence is TGCGCCAGCAGCCACCGGGCAGCAACTAATGAAAAACTGTTTTTT.

This clone was seen many times. The V gene is TRBV10-3, the J gene TRBJ1-3; TRBD1 matches 7 bases. Germline values: CDR1 ENHRY, CDR2 SYGVKD. J gave up 6 bases and V 5 bases, and 16 bases lay outside the gene matches. This CDR3 is built from 17 residues. CDR3 region: CAISPTGQATMENTIYF. In nucleotides, the CDR3 is TGTGCCATCAGTCCGACTGGACAGGCCACGATGGAAAACACCATATATTTT.

The V gene is TRBV2, the J gene TRBJ2-1, with a weak D call TRBD1 (6 bases). CDR1 and CDR2 (germline): SNHLY, FYNNEI. V gave up 7 bases and J gave up 10 bases, with 23 bases separating them. The CDR3 length is 15 residues. The CDR3 nucleotides read TGTGCCAGCATACAGGACAGTGGGGTTCTCGGAGAGCAGTTCTTC. It encodes CASIQDSGVLGEQFF.